This T cell receptor beta chain appears in the sequencing data of a study of vaccination and CD4 T cells after COVID-19. Study details: In culture, cells were exposed to overlapping spike peptides from SARS-CoV-2, HCoV-NL63, HCoV-OC43 and HCoV-229E.

Turning to this clonotype: The antigen remains unidentified.

Specified treatment: approximately 10-day PBMC culture with coronavirus spike peptide pools or control peptides (ViraFEST assay). Peptide pools at 8 to 10 ug/ml, together with 7.5 to 10 IU/ml IL-2, were added to cultures of under 2.5 million PBMCs per well. Cells received half-medium changes with fresh IL-2 medium on days 3 and 7. The CDR3 is 14 residues long. Deletions cut 3 bases from V and 5 bases from J, with 13 bases between. An Oncomine TCR Beta short-read assay was used to sequence the DNA from cultured CD4+ T cells. TCRdb analysed the PCR reads with MiXCR anew, one entry per CDR3 protein. The data show 12,000 or so distinct CDR3 sequences, 20% to 25% seen once.

The sample here was CD4+ T cells from blood, cultured in vitro, taken before SARS-CoV-2 vaccination. This sequence originates from a human donor who received a COVID-19 vaccine. The V gene is TRBV12-3 or TRBV12-4, the J gene TRBJ2-5; D gene ambiguous. The CDR3 sequence: CASSFRWVGETQYF. The CDR3 DNA reads as TGTGCCAGCAGTTTTCGTTGGGTCGGGGAGACCCAGTACTTC.